This T cell receptor (beta chain) was sequenced during a study of cytomegalovirus exposure and HLA in healthy donors (dated by TCRdb to between 2016 and 2019). Turning to the overall study: According to an earlier analysis of several hundred of the donors, about 179 million T cells yielded 100 million or so unique TCR beta sequences and about 300 Gb of sequence data. An early release that covered around 590 HLA-typed donors contained approximately 320 gigabases of sequencing data and 75 million to 100 million unique TCR sequences. The genetic ancestry cluster associated with self-reported Caucasian donors included about 84% of the 350 to 500 genotyped donors. The study aimed to test whether signatures of past pathogen exposure could be identified by cataloging public T cell receptors. The T cell repertoires of 666 subjects were profiled by immunosequencing and related to cytomegalovirus serostatus. Along with the approximately 700-subject first cohort, a separate validation cohort of over a hundred different subjects was used. The study combined high-throughput TCR immunosequencing, statistical association of individual TCRs with disease status, and machine learning to predict cytomegalovirus infection status. A later analysis re-examined previously published TCR beta repertoires from just over 650 donors and added high-resolution HLA genotyping to investigate patterns of TCR occurrence. In the later analysis, no new phenotypic data were used to find candidate immune exposures; instead, reliance was placed on TCR beta sequences and their occurrence across donors. In an earlier analysis of roughly 580 of the donors, high-throughput TCR beta sequencing was used to judge whether each TCR beta V gene segment behaved as functional or pseudogenic. Donor age, sex, ethnicity and CMV serostatus were compiled alongside the repertoire data. In a later genetic analysis, genome-wide SNP genotypes for about 55% of the roughly 700 donors were used, and that subset was treated as a discovery cohort. Every discovery cohort repertoire had been produced on one sequencing platform. Class I and class II HLA loci were covered by the typing at four-digit resolution. Typing coverage differed by locus: A, B, C, DRB1 and DQB1 were typed in about 620-640 donors, DQA1 in about 510, DPA1 in 606, and DPB1 in 400 to 490. Because of strong linkage in the cohort, four to six DR-DQ haplotypes were treated as single units for association and clustering. Among some 400 genotyped donors of the cohort, an average of approximately 240,000 unique TCR beta nucleotide sequences was sequenced per donor, of which 15% to 20% were non-productive.

The V and J ends are trimmed by 4 bases and 0 bases, leaving 12 bases between them. The germline V gene supplies CDR1 ENHRY and CDR2 SYGVKD. From cysteine to phenylalanine, the CDR3 is 16 amino acids long. CDR3 DNA is the only sequence kept; it has 48 bases, read in frame from the first base. Study-level results and caveats: Correlated functional status among segregating V segments might be attributable to linkage disequilibrium, but an unknown experimental factor could not be ruled out. Because the 87-base-pair reads could not distinguish some IMGT-functional V segments, including TRBV6-2 and TRBV6-3, those segments were excluded. Because counts were too low, roughly 18 rarely observed V segments, including chromosome 9 orphons, were left out of the earlier analysis of approximately 500 of the donors. In the study, around 150 TCR beta chains were listed as associated with cytomegalovirus. In this cohort, only TCR beta chains were sequenced, and detectable features were limited by the absence of alpha or paired-chain data. Most CMV-associated TCR beta chains appeared to be HLA-restricted in a later analysis, and the HLA associations seemed to be driven largely by CMV exposure. A cluster of highly shared sequence variants was judged likely to represent a technical artifact of the sequencing pipeline. Three of the identified cytomegalovirus-associated TCR beta chains were confirmed in vitro to be specific for cytomegalovirus antigens. A later analysis found that HLA-associated TCR beta chains were more clonally expanded and had lower generation probabilities than equally common non-associated chains. According to the authors, the approach could potentially be generalized to other disease states and immunological phenotypes. A later genetic analysis reported fewer N-insertions in productive TCRs among donors in an Asian-associated ancestry cluster than the roughly 700-donor mean. In an earlier analysis of roughly 560 of the donors, most TCR beta V segments were observed in productive rearrangements about 87% or about 30% of the time, broadly matching IMGT annotations. According to a later analysis, parvovirus B19, influenza, CMV and Epstein-Barr virus appeared linked to several top co-occurrence clusters. Immune exposure information for the cohort was limited to CMV serostatus. According to a later analysis, TCR association rates differed among HLA loci, with DRB1 alleles showing the most associated TCRs and HLA-C alleles showing the fewest. While some public TCRs were present in many individuals, most TCR sequences turned up only very rarely across donors. Specific HLA alleles were associated with 18,000 or so TCR beta sequences at a false discovery rate of 0.05 in a later analysis. Roughly uniform sequencing depth across donors was assumed in presence/absence analyses, although this assumption may not hold. A further reported finding was that TCR beta sequences accurately predicted the HLA-A and HLA-B alleles for most subjects in the first cohort. Strong co-occurrence of HLA alleles, especially DR and DQ, made assigning TCR associations to individual alleles difficult. Because some donors lacked HLA typing at each locus, the association tests relied only on the typed subset. The classifier was reported to diagnose cytomegalovirus status with high specificity and sensitivity in both the original and validation cohorts. V-gene and J-gene trimming of TCR beta chains was associated with a missense DCLRE1C variant in a later genetic analysis, and the association was replicated in an independent cohort.

The cohort consisted of some 670 healthy bone marrow donors. All cohort members were sampled while nominally healthy, although unrecorded immune exposures were likely present. The donor was CMV seropositive and was included in the group of some 290 seropositive cohort members. A peripheral blood sample was collected from each donor, and TCR beta sequencing was performed on peripheral blood mononuclear cells. The Qiagen DNeasy Blood Extraction Kit was used to extract genomic DNA from the blood cell samples. Library construction relied on the immunoSEQ multiplex PCR assay. The multiplex PCR relied on a mix of 60 forward primers for TCR Vbeta segments and 13 reverse primers for TCR Jbeta segments. The CDR3 region of rearranged TCR beta genes was amplified from genomic DNA by a multiplex PCR assay. On the Illumina HiSeq System, the amplified TCR beta libraries were sequenced as 87-base-pair reads. The paper's processing steps were these. A later analysis counted approximately 76 million unique TCR beta chains across the 640 or so repertoires, and 9 million to 14 million of these chains were shared by at least two donors. Raw reads were error-corrected and collapsed into unique sequences by a nearest-neighbor algorithm in which closely related sequences were merged to remove PCR and sequencing errors. To assign V, D and J gene segments, CDR3 sequences were aligned to IMGT reference sequences. For a sequence to be retained, at least a six-nucleotide match to both a V gene segment and a J gene segment was required. A rearrangement counted as productive if the CDR3 had no stop codons and remained in frame with V and J, and every other rearrangement counted as non-productive. Following IMGT convention, CDR3 was defined as the stretch from the second conserved V-encoded cysteine to the conserved J-encoded phenylalanine. In an earlier analysis of around 600 of the donors, sequences lacking an unambiguous match to a single V gene segment were excluded. An earlier analysis of fewer than 650 of the donors classified V segments as functional when productive rearrangements were above 56.7% and as segregating when the standard deviation between donors was above 5%. A statistical classification framework was built for diagnosing cytomegalovirus status from the catalog of TCR beta chain sequences. A later analysis assigned V and J genes by comparing TCR nucleotide sequences with IMGT/GENE-DB human TR gene sequences. In a later analysis, CDR3 sequences and most-parsimonious VDJ recombination scenarios were assigned using the TCRdist pipeline. A later analysis defined each TCR beta chain by its CDR3 amino acid sequence plus V-gene family, and excluded reads lacking a unique V-gene family. In a later analysis, approximately 590 highly shared, low-generation-probability nucleotide sequences were removed to address suspected cross-contamination and a sequencing artifact. A later analysis calculated a clonal expansion index for each public chain from normalized within-repertoire ranks of inferred template counts. Generation probabilities in a later analysis came from a VDJ recombination model fitted to out-of-frame rearrangements, and those results were checked against IGoR. In a later analysis, hypergeometric tests were used to score TCR-TCR, TCR-HLA and TCR-CMV co-occurrence, with a repertoire-size bias correction applied to TCR pairs. To estimate false discovery rates, a later analysis permuted the HLA or CMV assignments 20 times. In a later analysis, co-occurring TCRs were grouped using DBSCAN, and TCRdist sequence similarity was added for clustering within HLA-allele-positive subsets. Co-occurrence clustering excluded repertoires with fewer than 30,000 or more than 120,000 public chains, plus five with anomalous nucleotide sharing. This immuneACCESS table, as held by TCRdb, lists in-frame sequences with V and J called but not all clones. Of the missing ones, under half trace to an unresolved V gene in checked studies; the others have no known cause. Clone size and the V and J calls come from that table; the DNA yielded D and trimming. The sample table shows roughly 160,000 clones, and approximately 78% are seen once. The biggest ten clones account for 7.5% to 9% of the sample.

Worth noting for this clone: Its antigen target is currently unknown. No base quality information exists; no much larger clone differs at one position.

This TCR was recovered from a male donor in good health and CMV-seropositive. The chain joins TRBV10-3 to TRBJ1-4; no confident D gene assignment can be made. Input material: PBMCs. The DNA is TGTGCCATCAGTGTGGAGGGCTTAACAACTAATGAAAAACTGTTTTTT. This is translated as CAISVEGLTTNEKLFF.